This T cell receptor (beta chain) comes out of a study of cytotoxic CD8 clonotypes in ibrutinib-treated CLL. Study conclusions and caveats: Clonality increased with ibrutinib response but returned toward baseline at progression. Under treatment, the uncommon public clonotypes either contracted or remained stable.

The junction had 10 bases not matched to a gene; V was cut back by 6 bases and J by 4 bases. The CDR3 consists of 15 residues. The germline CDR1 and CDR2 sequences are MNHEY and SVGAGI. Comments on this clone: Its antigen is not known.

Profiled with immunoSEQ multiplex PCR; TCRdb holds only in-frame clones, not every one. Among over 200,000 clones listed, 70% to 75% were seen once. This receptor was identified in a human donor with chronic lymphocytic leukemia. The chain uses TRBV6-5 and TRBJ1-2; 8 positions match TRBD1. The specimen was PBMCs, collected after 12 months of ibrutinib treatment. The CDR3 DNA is TGTGCCAGCAGCCCCAGGGGGCAGATCTCCTATGGCTACACCTTC. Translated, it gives CASSPRGQISYGYTF.